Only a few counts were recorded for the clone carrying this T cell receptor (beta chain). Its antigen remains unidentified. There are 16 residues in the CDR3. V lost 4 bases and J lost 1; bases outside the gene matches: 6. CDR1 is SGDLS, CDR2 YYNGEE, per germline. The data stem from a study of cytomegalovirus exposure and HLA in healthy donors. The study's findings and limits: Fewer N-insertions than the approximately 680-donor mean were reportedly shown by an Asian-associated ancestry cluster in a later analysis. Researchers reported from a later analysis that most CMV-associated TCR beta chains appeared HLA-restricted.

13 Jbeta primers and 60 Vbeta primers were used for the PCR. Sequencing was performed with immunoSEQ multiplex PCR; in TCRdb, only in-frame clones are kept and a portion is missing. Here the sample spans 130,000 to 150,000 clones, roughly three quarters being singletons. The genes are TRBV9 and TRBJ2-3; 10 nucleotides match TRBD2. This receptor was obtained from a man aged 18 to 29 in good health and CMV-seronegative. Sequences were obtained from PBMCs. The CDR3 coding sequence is TGTGCCAGCAGCCCCCACACTAGCGGGGGCACAGATACGCAGTATTTT. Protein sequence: CASSPHTSGGTDTQYF. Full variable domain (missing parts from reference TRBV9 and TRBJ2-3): DSGVTQTPKHLITATGQRVTLRCSPRSGDLSVYWYQQSLDQGLQFLIQYYNGEERAKGNILERFSAQQFPDLHSELNLSSLELGDSALYFCASSPHTSGGTDTQYFGPGTRLTVL.